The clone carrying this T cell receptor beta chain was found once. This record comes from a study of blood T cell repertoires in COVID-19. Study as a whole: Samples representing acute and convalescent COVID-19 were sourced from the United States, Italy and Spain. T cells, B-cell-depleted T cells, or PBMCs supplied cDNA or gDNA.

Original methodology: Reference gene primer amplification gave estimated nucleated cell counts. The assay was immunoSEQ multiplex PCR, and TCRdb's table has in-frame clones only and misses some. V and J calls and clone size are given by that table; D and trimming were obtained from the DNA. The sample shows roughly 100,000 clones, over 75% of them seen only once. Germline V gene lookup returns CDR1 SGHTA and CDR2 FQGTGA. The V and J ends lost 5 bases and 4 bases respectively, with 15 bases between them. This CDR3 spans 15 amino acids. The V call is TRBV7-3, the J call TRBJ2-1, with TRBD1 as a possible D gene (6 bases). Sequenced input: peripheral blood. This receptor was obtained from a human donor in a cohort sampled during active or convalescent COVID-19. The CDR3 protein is CASSLGALGYNEQFF. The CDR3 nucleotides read TGTGCCAGCAGCCTGGGGGCTCTAGGATACAATGAGCAGTTCTTC.